This T cell receptor beta chain was captured in a study of T cell changes during pregnancy in multiple sclerosis. Only in-frame clones appear in the TCRdb table, and some are missing; sequencing was by immunoSEQ multiplex PCR. The sample contains under 50,000 clones, roughly 90% of which appear only once. Germline V lookup: CDR1 SEHNR, CDR2 FQNEAQ (reference sequence). This CDR3 is 16 amino acids long. V was clipped by 5 bases and J by 4 bases; unmatched bases: 8. The origin of this receptor is a female donor with multiple sclerosis, enrolled in a pregnancy study. The sample consisted of CD8+ T cells from peripheral blood mononuclear cells, taken in the third trimester of pregnancy. V usage is TRBV7-9 and J usage is TRBJ1-5; TRBD1 matches at 10 bases. The CDR3 sequence: CASSVGTGAANQPQHF. In DNA, the CDR3 is TGTGCCAGCAGCGTCGGGACAGGGGCTGCGAATCAGCCCCAGCATTTT.